This T cell receptor beta chain was documented in a study of OX40 agonist ivuxolimab in advanced cancers. Study-wide background: Partial responses occurred in three patients (one hepatocellular carcinoma, two cutaneous melanoma). Study-wide results and limits: CD8+ T cells showed, on average, more clonal expansion than CD4+ cells.

The protocol was immunoSEQ multiplex PCR, while the TCRdb copy is restricted to in-frame clones and leaves out a portion. The sample has 65,000 to 95,000 clones, about 83% seen once. The CDR3 is 12 amino acids. Germline-derived CDR1 and CDR2 are SGHDT and YYEEEE. The V end was cut by 1 base, the J end by 5 bases, with 6 bases between. A remark on this clone: Its antigen is undetermined.

Peripheral blood came from all dose cohorts at three timepoints. The chain combines TRBV5-6 with TRBJ1-2; D is unclear. The sequencing used CD4+ or CD8+ T cells sorted from blood, collected in a trial of the OX40 agonist ivuxolimab. The source is an adult with an advanced solid tumor such as melanoma, head and neck, liver or kidney cancer. The CDR3: CASSLSGYGYTF. CDR3 sequence (DNA): TGTGCCAGCAGCTTGTCCGGGTATGGCTACACCTTC.